The clone carrying this TCR beta chain appeared a few times. Its antigen is still unknown. Splitting of CD4+ cells produced CD45RA+ naive and CD45RA-negative memory subsets. TCRdb keeps only in-frame clones here, not all; method: immunoSEQ multiplex PCR. The sample consists of about 710,000 clones, about two thirds of them appearing once. This CDR3 is built from 14 residues. Germline loops: CDR1 SGHRS, CDR2 YFSETQ. The trim removed 3 bases at V and 8 bases at J, leaving 5 bases unmatched. These data come from a study of shared clonotypes between healthy human individuals. Overall study results and limits: Clonotypes that were shared across a handful of donors made up around 4.6% of naive CD4 clonotypes. Relative to their counterparts shared across all four donors, non-shared clonotypes exhibited diminished generation probabilities. Sequencing depth was expected to affect clonotype sharing among donors.

The receptor was derived from a woman in her thirties in good health. This chain links TRBV5-1 with TRBJ1-3; 10 bases agree with TRBD1. Sequenced sample: memory CD4+ T cells sorted from blood. The subset was: CD45RA-negative fraction. The CDR3 reads CASSSGTGVDTIYF. The DNA for the CDR3 is TGCGCCAGCAGCTCCGGGACAGGGGTGGACACCATATATTTT.